This entry lists 12 T cell receptor beta chains sequenced from one sample in a study of T-cell memory formation after mild COVID-19. Using its own MiXCR run on the 5' RACE reads, TCRdb lists one record per CDR3 protein. The table includes about 610,000 distinct CDR3 sequences, approximately 15% detected once. What was sequenced was PBMCs or a T cell subset sorted from them (not recorded which). Source of these receptors: an adult woman who had mild COVID-19 (a few samples of this study predate the infection). Cell type and time point are not known.

This clonotype was counted only a few times. This chain joins TRBV6-2 or TRBV6-3 and TRBJ2-1; 7 bases align to TRBD2. The CDR3 has 15 residues. Trimming removed 2 bases from V and 6 bases from J; junction bases left unmatched: 7. The germline gives CDR1 MNHEY, CDR2 SVGEGT. The CDR3 region has the DNA TGTGCCAGCAGTTACGAGCGGGGAACGGGCAATGAGCAGTTCTTC. This gives the protein CASSYERGTGNEQFF.

This chain connects TRBV7-9 to TRBJ2-2, with a possible D match to TRBD1 (6 bases). Germline CDR1 SEHNR, CDR2 FQNEAQ (reference sequence). The CDR3 spans 14 residues. V was shortened by 5 bases and J by 5 bases, with 12 bases between the two germline ends. The CDR3: CASSPRTVTGELFF. DNA for the CDR3: TGTGCCAGCAGCCCCAGGACAGTAACCGGGGAGCTGTTTTTT.

In its sample, this clonotype was seen a few times. This rearrangement joins TRBV7-8 to TRBJ2-1; TRBD1 agrees at 8 bases. V shed 0 bases, J shed 6 bases, and the junction held 1 base outside the gene matches. The CDR3 is made up of 14 amino acids. Germline values: CDR1 SGHVS, CDR2 FQNEAQ. The CDR3 DNA reads as TGTGCCAGCAGCTTAGCGGACAGGGTCAATGAGCAGTTCTTC. This codes for CASSLADRVNEQFF.

The chain has TRBV5-1 and TRBJ2-3; the match to TRBD2 covers 13 bases. With 3 bases clipped from V and 2 bases from J, the junction kept 6 bases outside the gene matches. The length of the CDR3 is 17 residues. The germline V gene has CDR1 SGHRS and CDR2 YFSETQ. CDR3 sequence: CASSSRGLAGLTDTQYF. DNA of the CDR3: TGCGCCAGCAGCTCACGGGGACTAGCGGGACTCACAGATACGCAGTATTTT.

The chain carries TRBV4-3 and TRBJ2-3; the D gene is possibly TRBD1 (6 bases). Germline loops: CDR1 LGHNA, CDR2 YSLEER. The CDR3 covers 14 residues. The germline V and J ends were trimmed by 0 bases and 8 bases, with 12 bases remaining between them. The CDR3 sequence: CASSQDRRGGTQYF. The CDR3 DNA reads as TGCGCCAGCAGCCAAGACCGTAGAGGGGGTACGCAGTATTTT.

The chain employs TRBV6-2 or TRBV6-3 and TRBJ2-2, with D perhaps given as TRBD1 or TRBD2 (6 bases each). Germline CDR1 and CDR2: MNHEY and SVGEGT. This CDR3 has 14 amino acids. The CDR3 region has the DNA TGTGCAGCAGGTTCGGGGGCCAACACCGGGGAGCTGTTTTTT. Protein product: CAAGSGANTGELFF.

A few counts support this clonotype. At one of its ends the junction is not consistent with the germline gene, which may arise from a read error. V usage is TRBV7-7 and J usage is TRBJ2-5, with D tentatively TRBD1 (6 bases). The CDR3 covers 15 residues. Germline assignment: CDR1 SSHAT and CDR2 FNYEAQ (reference sequence). CDR3 coding DNA: TGTGCTAGCAGCCGGACACCGGGGACACAAGAGACCCAGTACTTC. Translation: CASSRTPGTQETQYF.

The rearrangement links TRBV2 to TRBJ1-1, with D uncertain. Trimming stripped 8 bases from V and 0 bases from J, with 7 bases between. The germline CDR1 and CDR2 sequences are SNHLY and FYNNEI. The CDR3 runs 12 residues. The chain's CDR3 is CASLNLNTEAFF. The CDR3 nucleotides are TGTGCCAGCCTTAATTTGAACACTGAAGCTTTCTTT.

The chain carries TRBV19 and TRBJ1-1; 8 nucleotides match TRBD1. Germline loops: CDR1 LNHDA, CDR2 SQIVND (reference sequence). The CDR3 extends over 13 amino acids. The trim removed 11 bases at V and 4 bases at J, leaving 9 bases unmatched. CDR3 in DNA: TGTGCCCCTAGGGGACAGGCCGGCACTGAAGCTTTCTTT. It is translated as CAPRGQAGTEAFF.

At least ten counts were recorded for this clonotype. The chain combines TRBV6-2 or TRBV6-3 with TRBJ1-2, with 8 positions matching TRBD1. J was trimmed by 3 bases and V by 4 bases; bases with no gene match: 7. The CDR3 is made up of 15 amino acids. CDR1 MNHEY and CDR2 SVGEGT come from the germline V gene. The CDR3 DNA reads TGTGCCAGCAGTTCTTTTGACAGGGGTGACTATGGCTACACCTTC. This gives the protein CASSSFDRGDYGYTF.

The chain employs TRBV6-5 and TRBJ2-3; possible D gene TRBD1, 5 bases. Germline-derived CDR1 and CDR2 are MNHEY and SVGAGI. V was shortened by 0 bases and J by 5 bases, with 15 bases between the two germline ends. The CDR3 loop spans 16 amino acids. CDR3: CASSYSKFGAEDTQYF. The CDR3 coding sequence is TGTGCCAGCAGTTACTCGAAATTTGGGGCGGAAGATACGCAGTATTTT.

The V gene is TRBV11-3, the J gene TRBJ1-6, with 7 bases identical to TRBD1. CDR3 length equals 15 residues. The germline V gene has CDR1 SGHNT and CDR2 YENEEA. Unmatched junction bases numbered 7, after V lost 3 bases and J lost 8 bases. CDR3 sequence reads: CASSFVRDRDSPLHF. CDR3 coding DNA: TGTGCCAGCAGCTTCGTCCGGGACAGAGATTCACCCCTCCACTTT.